A single sample gave rise to the 7 T cell receptor beta chains below, sequenced in a study of regulatory T cells. The primer mix had 52 TRBV and 13 TRBJ primers. Profiling relied on immunoSEQ multiplex PCR, and the TCRdb table lists in-frame clones only, not all of them. The sample records about 18,000 clones, under 95% being singletons. Sequencing input: CD8+ T cells sorted from blood. All receptors derive from a person aged 18 to 35 with CD3G deficiency.

The V gene is TRBV27, the J gene TRBJ2-7; tentative D call: TRBD1 (5 bases). The CDR3 runs to 13 residues. The V gene's germline CDR1 is MNHEY and CDR2 SMNVEV (reference sequence). Trimming shortened V by 6 bases and J by 4 bases, and 13 bases separated the two germline ends. The CDR3 sequence is CASRAGLRYEQYV. CDR3 nucleotide sequence: TGTGCCAGCAGGGCAGGGCTCCGGTACGAGCAGTACGTC.

The chain has TRBV9 and TRBJ1-3; D gene uncertain. V shed 0 bases and J shed 4 bases, with 14 bases lying between them. Germline V gives CDR1 SGDLS, CDR2 YYNGEE. The CDR3 sequence is 16 residues long. The CDR3 bases are TGTGCCAGCAGCGTAGTACCCATAGGAGCCGGAAACACCATATATTTT. It codes for CASSVVPIGAGNTIYF.

This chain uses TRBV7-8 with TRBJ2-7, with 7 bases fitting TRBD1. The CDR3 spans 16 residues. Trimming cost V 1 base and J 2 bases; bases outside gene matches: 8. Germline CDR1 SGHVS, CDR2 FQNEAQ. The CDR3 reads CASSLGPGQLPYEQYF. The CDR3 DNA reads as TGTGCCAGCAGCTTAGGGCCGGGACAGCTACCCTACGAGCAGTACTTC.

The rearrangement uses TRBV25-1 and TRBJ2-3; perhaps TRBD2 as D (5 bases). The germline V and J ends were trimmed by 10 bases and 6 bases, with 14 bases remaining between them. Germline assignment: CDR1 MGHDK and CDR2 SYGVNS. This CDR3 is 12 amino acids long. CDR3 residues: CATHGPGDTQYF. CDR3 bases: TGTGCCACTCATGGTCCGGGGGATACGCAGTATTTT.

The chain recombines TRBV5-6 with TRBJ2-1; no clear D gene. Germline CDR1 and CDR2: SGHDT and YYEEEE. V lost 3 bases, J lost 2 bases, and 12 bases lay in between. This CDR3 has 15 amino acids. CDR3 in amino acids: CASSSLGWPYNEQFF. CDR3 coding DNA: TGTGCCAGCAGCTCTCTGGGTTGGCCCTACAATGAGCAGTTCTTC.

In DNA, the CDR3 is TGTGCCAGCAAAACCCTCGCCTGGGGGGCGAACACCGGGGAGCTGTTTTTT. Its protein product is CASKTLAWGANTGELFF. The chain uses TRBV7-8 and TRBJ2-2, with a tentative D call TRBD2 (6 bases). This CDR3 contains 17 residues. The ends were cut back, 7 bases at V and 0 bases at J, with 18 bases in the middle. Germline V gene data show CDR1 as SGHVS and CDR2 as FQNEAQ. The entire variable domain, with the rest obtained from reference TRBV7-8 and TRBJ2-2, is as follows: GAGVSQSPRYKVAKRGQDVALRCDPISGHVSLFWYQQALGQGPEFLTYFQNEAQLDKSGLPSDRFFAERPEGSVSTLKIQRTQQEDSAVYLCASKTLAWGANTGELFFGEGSRLTVL.

V gene TRBV7-8 combines with J gene TRBJ2-7; the match to TRBD1 covers 7 bases. CDR3 length: 15 residues. Germline assignment: CDR1 SGHVS and CDR2 FQNEAQ. V lost 3 bases and J lost 7; bases outside the gene matches: 12. The CDR3 region has the DNA TGTGCCAGCAGCTTCATCCAGGGGGTTCCGTTGGAGCAGTACTTC. It specifies CASSFIQGVPLEQYF.